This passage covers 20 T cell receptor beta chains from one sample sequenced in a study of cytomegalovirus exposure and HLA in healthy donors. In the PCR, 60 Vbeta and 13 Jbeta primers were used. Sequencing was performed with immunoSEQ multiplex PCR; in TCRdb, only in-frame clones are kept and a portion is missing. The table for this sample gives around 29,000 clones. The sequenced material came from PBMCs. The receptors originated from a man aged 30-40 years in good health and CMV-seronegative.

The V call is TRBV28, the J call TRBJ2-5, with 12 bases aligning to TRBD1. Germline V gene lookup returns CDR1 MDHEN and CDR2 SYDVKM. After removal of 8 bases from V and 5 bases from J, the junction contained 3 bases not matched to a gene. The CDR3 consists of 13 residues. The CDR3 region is CASGDRGRETQYF. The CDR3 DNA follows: TGTGCCAGCGGGGACAGGGGGCGGGAGACCCAGTACTTC.

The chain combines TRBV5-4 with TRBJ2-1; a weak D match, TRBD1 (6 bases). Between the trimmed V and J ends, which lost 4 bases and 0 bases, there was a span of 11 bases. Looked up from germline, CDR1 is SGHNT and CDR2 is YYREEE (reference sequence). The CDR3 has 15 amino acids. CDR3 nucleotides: TGTGCCAGCAGCACAGGGAGTACCTCCTACAATGAGCAGTTCTTC. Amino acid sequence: CASSTGSTSYNEQFF.

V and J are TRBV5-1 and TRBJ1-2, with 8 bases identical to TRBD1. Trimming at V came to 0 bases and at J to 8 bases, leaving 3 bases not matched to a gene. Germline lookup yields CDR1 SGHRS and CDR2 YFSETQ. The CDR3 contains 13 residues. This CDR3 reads CASSLGTGQGYTF. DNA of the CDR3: TGCGCCAGCAGCTTGGGGACAGGGCAAGGCTACACCTTC. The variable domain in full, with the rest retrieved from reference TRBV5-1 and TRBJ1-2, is KAGVTQTPRYLIKTRGQQVTLSCSPISGHRSVSWYQQTPGQGLQFLFEYFSETQRNKGNFPGRFSGRQFSNSRSEMNVSTLELGDSALYLCASSLGTGQGYTFGSGTRLTVV.

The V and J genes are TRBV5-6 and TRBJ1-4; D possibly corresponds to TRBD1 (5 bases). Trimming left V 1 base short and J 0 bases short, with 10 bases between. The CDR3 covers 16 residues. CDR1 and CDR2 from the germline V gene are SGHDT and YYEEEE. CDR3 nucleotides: TGTGCCAGCAGCTTGCCAACGACAGCAACTAATGAAAAACTGTTTTTT. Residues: CASSLPTTATNEKLFF.

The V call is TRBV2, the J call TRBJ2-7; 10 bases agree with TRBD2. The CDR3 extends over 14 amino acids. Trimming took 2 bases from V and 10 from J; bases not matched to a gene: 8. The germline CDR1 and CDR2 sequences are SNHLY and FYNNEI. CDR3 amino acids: CASSELPSGGPQYF. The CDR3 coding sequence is TGTGCCAGCAGTGAACTTCCTAGCGGGGGTCCCCAGTACTTC.

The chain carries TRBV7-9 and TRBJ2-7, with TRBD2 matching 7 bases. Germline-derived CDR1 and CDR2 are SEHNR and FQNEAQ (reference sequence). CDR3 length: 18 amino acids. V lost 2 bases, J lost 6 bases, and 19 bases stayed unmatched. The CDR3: CASSLTSGRASRNPEQYF. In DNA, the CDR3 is TGTGCCAGCAGCTTAACCTCGGGGAGGGCCTCGAGGAATCCCGAGCAGTACTTC.

The CDR3, as DNA: TGTGCCAGCAGCACCAGGGACAGGGGGAGACAGCCCCAGCATTTT. Encoded protein: CASSTRDRGRQPQHF. The chain employs TRBV5-6 and TRBJ1-5, with 11 bases fitting TRBD1. J gave up 7 bases and V 4 bases, and 7 bases lay outside the gene matches. Germline CDR1 and CDR2: SGHDT and YYEEEE. The CDR3 has 15 amino acids.

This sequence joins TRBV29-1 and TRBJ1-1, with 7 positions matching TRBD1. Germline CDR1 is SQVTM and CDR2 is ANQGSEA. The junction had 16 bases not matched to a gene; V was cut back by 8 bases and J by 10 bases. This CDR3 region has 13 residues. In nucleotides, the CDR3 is TGCAGCATAAACAGGGGCACGGGGGTGGGAGCTTTCTTT. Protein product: CSINRGTGVGAFF.

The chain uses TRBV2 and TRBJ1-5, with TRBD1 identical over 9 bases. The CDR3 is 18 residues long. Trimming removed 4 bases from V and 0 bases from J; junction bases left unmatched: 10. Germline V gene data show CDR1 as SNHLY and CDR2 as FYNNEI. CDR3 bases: TGTGCCAGCAGTGCGGACAGGGGAGGTGGGTATAGCAATCAGCCCCAGCATTTT. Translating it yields CASSADRGGGYSNQPQHF.

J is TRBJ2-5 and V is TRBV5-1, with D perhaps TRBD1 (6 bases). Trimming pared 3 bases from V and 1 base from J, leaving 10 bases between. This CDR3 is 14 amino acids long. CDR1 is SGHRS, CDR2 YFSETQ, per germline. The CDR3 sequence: CASSSQGAQETQYF. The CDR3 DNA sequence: TGCGCCAGCAGCTCACAGGGCGCCCAAGAGACCCAGTACTTC.

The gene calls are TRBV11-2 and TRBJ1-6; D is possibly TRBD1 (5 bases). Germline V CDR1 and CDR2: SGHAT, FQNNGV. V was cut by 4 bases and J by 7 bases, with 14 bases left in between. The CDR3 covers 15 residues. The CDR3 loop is CASSSQAGRNSPLHF. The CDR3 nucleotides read TGTGCCAGCAGCTCCCAGGCAGGGAGGAATTCACCCCTCCACTTT.

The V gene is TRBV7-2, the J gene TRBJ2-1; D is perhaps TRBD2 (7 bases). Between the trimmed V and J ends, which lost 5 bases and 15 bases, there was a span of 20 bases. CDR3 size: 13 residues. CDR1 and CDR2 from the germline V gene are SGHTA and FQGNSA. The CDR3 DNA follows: TGTGCCAGCAGCAGTCGGTGGGGGGGGCAGTGGTTCTTC. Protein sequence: CASSSRWGGQWFF.

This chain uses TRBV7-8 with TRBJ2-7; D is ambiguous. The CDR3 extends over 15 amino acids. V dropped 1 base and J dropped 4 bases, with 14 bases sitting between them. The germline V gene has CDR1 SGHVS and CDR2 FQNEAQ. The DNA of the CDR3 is TGTGCCAGCAGCTTAGGTTGGAGCAGAATGTACGAGCAGTACTTC. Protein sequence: CASSLGWSRMYEQYF.

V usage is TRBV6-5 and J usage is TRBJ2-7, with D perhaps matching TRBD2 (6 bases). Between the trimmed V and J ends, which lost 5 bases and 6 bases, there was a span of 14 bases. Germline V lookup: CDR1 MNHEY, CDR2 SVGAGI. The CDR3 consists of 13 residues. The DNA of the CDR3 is TGTGCCAGCAGTGGTTCGGGGGAGGCCGAGCAGTACTTC. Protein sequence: CASSGSGEAEQYF.

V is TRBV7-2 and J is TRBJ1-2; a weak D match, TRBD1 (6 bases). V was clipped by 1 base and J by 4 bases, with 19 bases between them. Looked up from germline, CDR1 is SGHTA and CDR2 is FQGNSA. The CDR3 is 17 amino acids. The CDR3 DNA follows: TGTGCCAGCAGCTTAGGTCGGGGGGGCCAGAATACCTATGGCTACACCTTC. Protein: CASSLGRGGQNTYGYTF.

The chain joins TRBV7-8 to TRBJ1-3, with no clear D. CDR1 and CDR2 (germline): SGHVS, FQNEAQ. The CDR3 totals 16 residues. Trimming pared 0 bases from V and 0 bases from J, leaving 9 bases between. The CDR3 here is CASSLAQSASGNTIYF. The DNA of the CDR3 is TGTGCCAGCAGCTTAGCGCAGTCCGCCTCTGGAAACACCATATATTTT. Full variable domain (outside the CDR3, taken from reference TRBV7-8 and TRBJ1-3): GAGVSQSPRYKVAKRGQDVALRCDPISGHVSLFWYQQALGQGPEFLTYFQNEAQLDKSGLPSDRFFAERPEGSVSTLKIQRTQQEDSAVYLCASSLAQSASGNTIYFGEGSWLTVV.

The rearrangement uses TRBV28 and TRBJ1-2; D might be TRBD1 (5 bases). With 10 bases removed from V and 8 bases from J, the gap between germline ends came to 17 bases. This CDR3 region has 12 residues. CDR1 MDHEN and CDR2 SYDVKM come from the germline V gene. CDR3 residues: CATKSPGRGYTF. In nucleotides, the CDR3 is TGTGCCACCAAGAGCCCAGGGAGGGGCTACACCTTC.

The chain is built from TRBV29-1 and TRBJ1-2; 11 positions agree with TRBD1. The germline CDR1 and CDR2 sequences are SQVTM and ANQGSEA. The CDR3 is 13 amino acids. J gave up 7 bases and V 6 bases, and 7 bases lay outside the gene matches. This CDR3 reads CSVNGQGARGYTF. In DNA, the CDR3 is TGCAGCGTCAACGGACAGGGGGCTCGTGGCTACACCTTC.

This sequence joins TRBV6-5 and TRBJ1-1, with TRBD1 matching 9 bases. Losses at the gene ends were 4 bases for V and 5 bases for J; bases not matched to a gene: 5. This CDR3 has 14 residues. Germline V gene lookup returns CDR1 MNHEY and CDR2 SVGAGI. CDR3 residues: CASSWGQGVTEAFF. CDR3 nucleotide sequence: TGTGCCAGCAGTTGGGGACAGGGAGTAACTGAAGCTTTCTTT.

CDR3 bases: TGTGCCAGCAGCCCTGGACAGGGTTGGGGTTACGAGCAGTACTTC. Its translation is CASSPGQGWGYEQYF. The chain combines TRBV5-6 with TRBJ2-7; TRBD1 matches 8 bases. V lost 4 bases to trimming and J lost 4 bases; unmatched junction nucleotides: 10. Per germline, CDR1 SGHDT and CDR2 YYEEEE. The CDR3 consists of 15 residues.